This section outlines one T cell receptor (beta chain) sequence together with its context. Its target antigen remains unknown. No much larger clone exists at a distance of one base, and base qualities are not known. These data are taken from a study of response to subunit inactivated influenza vaccine (dated by TCRdb to the late 2010s). Background on the whole study: The study used deep quantitative T cell receptor repertoire profiling to track responses to a trivalent subunit inactivated influenza vaccine. Here is what the overall study found, with its caveats: According to the authors, only a limited number of new T cells may be recruited by each seasonal influenza vaccination.

Receptors were amplified or captured by RT-PCR. These reads were obtained on an Illumina HiSeq 2500. TCRdb applied fastp at Q25 and MiXCR to the public reads, then kept only in-frame beta chains. For every CDR3 protein sequence, its rows merge into one entry that carries the most common genes and DNA. This sample comprises about 620,000 distinct CDR3 sequences, approximately 12% of them detected only once. The top ten clonotypes cover 10% of the sample. Cut back by 4 bases and 5 bases, the V and J ends lie 12 bases apart. The germline V gene specifies MNHEY as CDR1 and SVGAGI as CDR2. Its CDR3 holds 13 amino acids, cysteine through phenylalanine. Only the CDR3 portion is preserved as DNA: 39 bases, with reading frame beginning at the first base.

This sample comprised PBMCs from blood, obtained on the day of vaccination. The sequence links TRBV6-5 to TRBJ2-7, with no confident D gene call. This receptor was identified in a man in his fifties who received an inactivated influenza vaccine. Donor details come from another sample of the same person, matched by shared clones. The nucleotide sequence reads TGTGCCAGCAGTTTCCGGATCAGAGACGAGCAGTACTTC. This sequence encodes CASSFRIRDEQYF.